This is a list of T cell receptor beta chains from one sample in a study of T cells after yellow fever vaccination. One entry per CDR3 protein, called by TCRdb with MiXCR from the 5' RACE reads. The sample lists about 320,000 distinct CDR3 sequences, about 10% occurring once. The source material was CD4+ T cells sorted from PBMCs, sampled 45 days after the yellow fever booster vaccination. Every receptor here comes from a man aged 18 to 30 who received the YFV17D yellow fever vaccine. The CDR3 runs from the conserved cysteine through the conserved F or W. Fields, in order: D gene, J gene, V gene, clone size, CDR3 DNA, CDR3 protein. A D gene is named only where the DNA matches it firmly. Rows give clone size only sometimes, using once, few, many, or a class for an expanded clone.

TRBD2 TRBJ2-1 TRBV7-3 few TGTGCCAGCAGCGCTCCGGGGGGTTCCTACAATGAGCAGTTCTTC CASSAPGGSYNEQFF
TRBD1 TRBJ1-4 TRBV24-1 - TGTGCCACCAGTACATCCGGAGGACAGGGTTCTGAAAAACTGTTTTTT CATSTSGGQGSEKLFF
- TRBJ2-2 TRBV6-2/TRBV6-3 - TGTGCCAGCAGCTCGACCCACGTTTTAGGGCTGTTTTTT CASSSTHVLGLFF
- TRBJ2-1 TRBV4-3 - TGCGCCAGCAGCCAAGAATCGGCAGGCTACAATGAGCAGTTCTTC CASSQESAGYNEQFF
TRBD1 TRBJ1-2 TRBV3-1 few TGTGCCAGCAGCCAGGGACAGAGCCTATCTGGCTACACCTTC CASSQGQSLSGYTF
- TRBJ2-1 TRBV18 few TGTGCCAGCTCACCCAGGACCCCTGCAAATGAGCAGTTCTTC CASSPRTPANEQFF
TRBD1 TRBJ1-5 TRBV20-1 - TGCAGTGCTAGACATGGGACAGGGGCGTATGAAGGTCAGCCCCAGCATTTT CSARHGTGAYEGQPQHF
- TRBJ2-5 TRBV6-6 few TGTGCCAGCAGGTCAGGGGTGACGGAGACCCAGTACTTC CASRSGVTETQYF
- TRBJ1-1 TRBV3-1 many TGTGCCAGCACCGCCAACACACGGGATCCAAAAGCTTTCTTT CASTANTRDPKAFF
- TRBJ2-7 TRBV5-1 few TGCGCCAGCAGCTTCGGGGATCCCTACGAGCAGTACTTC CASSFGDPYEQYF
TRBD1 TRBJ1-5 TRBV24-1 - TGTGCCACCAGTGACGGCCGACAGGGGAACAATCAGCCCCAGCATTTT CATSDGRQGNNQPQHF
TRBD1 TRBJ1-1 TRBV11-2 - TGTGCCAGCAGCTTTGCGACCGGGACAGGGCCTATTGAAGCTTTCTTT CASSFATGTGPIEAFF
- TRBJ2-5 TRBV28 few TGTGCCAGCAGCTCCGGACAGACTGAAGAGACCCAGTACTTC CASSSGQTEETQYF
- TRBJ1-6 TRBV20-1 - TGCAGTGCTAGGAGGCAGGGACGTACACCCCTCCACTTT CSARRQGRTPLHF
- TRBJ1-1 TRBV7-9 - TGTGCCAGCAGCTTAGACATCGGAAGCACTGAAGCTTTCTTT CASSLDIGSTEAFF
- TRBJ2-1 TRBV3-1 - TGTGCCAGCAGCCGGGGGGAGAACAATGAGCAGTTCTTC CASSRGENNEQFF
- TRBJ2-2 TRBV5-1 many TGCGCCAGCAGCCGACTACAGGGCCCGGGCACCGGGGAGCTGTTTTTT CASSRLQGPGTGELFF
- TRBJ2-3 TRBV6-6 - TGTGCCAGCAGTTACGACAAGCTTGGGGCAGATACGCAGTATTTT CASSYDKLGADTQYF
- TRBJ1-6 TRBV7-2 - TGTGCCAGCAGCTTAAGCGGGGGTTCACCCCTCCACTTT CASSLSGGSPLHF
- TRBJ2-1 TRBV14 - TGTGCCAGCAGCCAGCACACCGGCGGGACAGCCTCCTACAATGAGCAGTTCTTC CASSQHTGGTASYNEQFF
- TRBJ1-5 TRBV6-6 few TGTGCCGGCAGAGGAGGGGCCAATCAGCCCCAGCATTTT CAGRGGANQPQHF
- TRBJ2-7 TRBV4-1 few TGCGCCAGCAGCCAAGAAAAACGTACCGGGACCACTTCCAAAAACGAGCAGTACTTC CASSQEKRTGTTSKNEQYF
- TRBJ1-6 TRBV6-5 few TGTGCCAGCAGTTACTCGGGAGGGGCTCCAGGGTCACCCCTCCACTTT CASSYSGGAPGSPLHF
- TRBJ2-3 TRBV19 - TGTGCCAGTAGTGCAGCAGATACGCAGTATTTT CASSAADTQYF
TRBD1 TRBJ1-3 TRBV5-1 - TGCGCCAGCAGCTTGACTCCGGGACAGGGGCACTCTGGAAACACCATATATTTT CASSLTPGQGHSGNTIYF
TRBD1 TRBJ2-2 TRBV5-6 - TGTGCCAGCCGATACTCCGGGACAGGGAACACCGGGGAGCTGTTTTTT CASRYSGTGNTGELFF
TRBD1 TRBJ1-1 TRBV2 - TGTGCCAGCAGGCCCGGGACAGGGGCCACTGAAGCTTTCTTT CASRPGTGATEAFF
TRBD1 TRBJ1-1 TRBV20-1 few TGCAGTGCTAGACCGGACAGGGGCGGCGCTTTCTTT CSARPDRGGAFF
TRBD1 TRBJ2-5 TRBV20-1 - TGCAGTGGTCACCGAGGGGGCTACCAAGAGACCCAGTACTTC CSGHRGGYQETQYF
TRBD1 TRBJ1-3 TRBV12-3/TRBV12-4 few TGTGCCAGCAGTTACAGGGGGTTGTCTGGAAACACCATATATTTT CASSYRGLSGNTIYF
- TRBJ2-5 TRBV7-2 - TGTGCCAGCAGCTTAATGTATAGAGAGACCCAGTACTTC CASSLMYRETQYF
- TRBJ2-3 TRBV9 few TGTGCCAGCAGCGTAGACAGTAGCACAGATACGCAGTATTTT CASSVDSSTDTQYF
TRBD1 TRBJ1-1 TRBV5-1 - TGCGCCACCAAACCGCAGGGGGCTCAGAACACTGAAGCTTTCTTT CATKPQGAQNTEAFF
- TRBJ2-1 TRBV4-3 few TGCGCCAGCAGCCAAGAGGCCGGATATCGCAATGAGCAGTTCTTC CASSQEAGYRNEQFF
- TRBJ2-5 TRBV5-1 few TGCGCCAGCAGCTTAAAGGACAGTCGGGAGACCCAGTACTTC CASSLKDSRETQYF
- TRBJ2-1 TRBV28 few TGTGCCAGCAGTCCACCTGGGGGGAGAAAACACAATGAGCAGTTCTTC CASSPPGGRKHNEQFF
- TRBJ1-1 TRBV5-1 few TGCGCCAGCAGCCCTACAAACAGGGCCTCGAACACTGAAGCTTTCTTT CASSPTNRASNTEAFF
TRBD2 TRBJ2-3 TRBV18 - TGTGCCAGCTCACCACCGAGCGGGGGCACAGATACGCAGTATTTT CASSPPSGGTDTQYF
- TRBJ2-5 TRBV7-2 many TGTGCCAGCAGCTTAATCTCAGACCAACAAGAGACCCAGTACTTC CASSLISDQQETQYF
TRBD2 TRBJ2-3 TRBV5-6 - TGTGCCAGCAGCCTAAGTCAAGCGGGGCGGGATACGCAGTATTTT CASSLSQAGRDTQYF